The 6 T cell receptor beta chains below come from one sample, sequenced in a study of T cells in Graves' hyperthyroidism and ophthalmopathy (dated by TCRdb to the late 2010s). Library preparation used multiplex PCR. Sequenced using an Illumina HiSeq 2000. TCR beta CDR3 regions were amplified from RNA transcripts. For the first round of RT-PCR on the TCR CDR3, the HTBI primer set was used together with the Qiagen OneStep RT-PCR kit. The public reads were reanalyzed by TCRdb: fastp trimming at Q25, MiXCR alignment, in-frame beta chains only. Under each unique CDR3 protein, matching rows form one entry showing the most common genes and DNA. This sample has approximately 410,000 distinct CDR3 sequences in its table, and 12% to 15% of those were observed once. More than 4.5% of the sample belongs to the ten largest clones. The sequencing sample was made of blood. The receptors stem from a woman between 18 and 29 years old with Graves' hyperthyroidism.

In this sample, this clonotype turned up many times. A read error may account for a junction end that differs from germline. The J gene is TRBJ2-5, the V gene TRBV6-5, with D possibly TRBD1 on 5 matching bases. The CDR3 totals 12 residues. Germline V gene sequence: CDR1 MNHEY, CDR2 SVGAGI. CDR3 sequence: CASSYSQGVVHF. In nucleotides, the CDR3 is TGTGCCAGCAGTTACTCTCAAGGGGTTGTGCACTTC.

About this clonotype itself: Compared with germline, one end of the junction differs, possibly owing to a read error. This chain joins TRBV7-2 and TRBJ1-2; tentative D call: TRBD1 (5 bases). Germline CDR1 SGHTA, CDR2 FQGNSA. The length of the CDR3 is 14 residues. CDR3 sequence: CASSLGAQGPGYIF. The CDR3 DNA follows: TGTGCCAGCAGCTTAGGGGCTCAGGGCCCCGGCTACATCTTC. The complete variable domain, with remaining parts taken from reference TRBV7-2 and TRBJ1-2, reads GAGVSQSPSNKVTEKGKDVELRCDPISGHTALYWYRQSLGQGLEFLIYFQGNSAPDKSGLPSDRFSAERTGGSVSTLTIQRTQQEDSAVYLCASSLGAQGPGYIFGSGTRLTVV.

This clonotype came up a few times. The V call is TRBV2, the J call TRBJ1-6; TRBD1 is a possible D gene (6 bases). CDR1 and CDR2 (germline): SNHLY, FYNNEI. The CDR3 extends over 14 amino acids. V was clipped by 6 bases and J by 6 bases, with 12 bases between them. The CDR3 sequence: CASRATGLNSPLHF. The CDR3 DNA follows: TGTGCCAGCAGAGCGACAGGCCTTAATTCACCCCTCCACTTT.

This clonotype showed up just once. This chain connects TRBV30 to TRBJ1-5; D gene uncertain. Trimming removed 4 bases from V and 4 bases from J, with 17 bases in between. This CDR3 has 15 residues. Germline CDR1 and CDR2: GTSNPN and SVGIG (reference sequence). CDR3 DNA: TGTGCCTGGACTCGTAGGCGGCAGTTAAATCAGCCCCAGCATTTT. Translated, it gives CAWTRRRQLNQPQHF.

This clonotype was counted at least ten times. The chain carries TRBV30 and TRBJ1-2; 9 nucleotides match TRBD1. Losses at the gene ends were 4 bases for V and 8 bases for J; bases not matched to a gene: 8. CDR3 size: 13 residues. The germline CDR1 and CDR2 sequences are GTSNPN and SVGIG (reference sequence). The CDR3 here is CAWTRTGGGGYTF. In DNA form, the CDR3 reads TGTGCCTGGACACGAACAGGGGGCGGCGGCTACACCTTC. The entire variable domain, with the rest obtained from reference TRBV30 and TRBJ1-2, is as follows: SQTIHQWPATLVQPVGSPLSLECTVEGTSNPNLYWYRQAAGRGLQLLFYSVGIGQISSEVPQNLSASRPQDRQFILSSKKLLLSDSGFYLCAWTRTGGGGYTFGSGTRLTVV.

This clonotype showed up many times. The gene calls are TRBV6-1 and TRBJ2-2; D might be TRBD1 (7 bases). The CDR3 length is 14 residues. From germline, CDR1 is MNHNS and CDR2 SASEGT. V lost 8 bases and J 2 bases, leaving 12 bases between the germline ends. The CDR3 bases are TGTGCCAGCGCGGGGACAGTTAACACCGGGGAGCTGTTTTTT. Amino acid sequence: CASAGTVNTGELFF.